A selection of T cell receptor beta chains follows, all from one sample in a study of vaccination and CD4 T cells after COVID-19. TCRdb ran MiXCR on the PCR reads and lists one entry per CDR3 protein. The sample consists of 15,000 to 20,000 distinct CDR3 sequences, around three fifths of them appearing once. Sequenced material: CD4+ T cells from blood, taken after SARS-CoV-2 vaccination. The receptor set was obtained from a human donor who had recovered from COVID-19. Both conserved end residues are part of each CDR3. Each record gives: CDR3 length, D gene, V gene, J gene, clone size, CDR3 DNA, CDR3 protein. A D gene is named only where the DNA matches it firmly. Clone size appears in some rows only: once, few, many, or a class for an expanded clone.

>15|TRBD2|TRBV7-9|TRBJ2-3|.
TGTGCCAGCAGCAATAGCGGGAGGCCAACAGATACGCAGTATTTT
CASSNSGRPTDTQYF
>14|.|TRBV6-2/TRBV6-3|TRBJ2-1|.
TGTACCAGCAGTTACCCAGCAGGGGTCAATGAGCAGTTCTTC
CTSSYPAGVNEQFF
>16|.|TRBV5-4|TRBJ2-1|.
TGTGCCAGCAGCTTGGCTCGAGGGAGTACCTACAATGAGCAGTTCTTC
CASSLARGSTYNEQFF
>16|TRBD2|TRBV20-1|TRBJ2-2|.
TGCAGTGCTAGAAAGACTAGCGGGAGGGATACCGGGGAGCTGTTTTTT
CSARKTSGRDTGELFF
>15|.|TRBV18|TRBJ2-7|.
TGTGCCAGCTCACCCCAACCGTCAGGGTCTTACGAGCAGTACTTC
CASSPQPSGSYEQYF
>14|.|TRBV2|TRBJ2-5|.
TGTGCCAGCAGTGAGAAGCACGTACAAGAGACCCAGTACTTC
CASSEKHVQETQYF
>12|TRBD1|TRBV19|TRBJ1-2|.
TGTGCCAGCCAAGGACAGGGCTATGGCTACACCTTC
CASQGQGYGYTF
>18|TRBD2|TRBV19|TRBJ2-7|.
TGTGCCAGTAGTATAGAGGGCCAGGGGACTAGCGGTACCTACGAGCAGTACTTC
CASSIEGQGTSGTYEQYF
>14|.|TRBV18|TRBJ2-5|.
TGTGCCAGCTCACCACCTTCGAGGGAAGAGACCCAGTACTTC
CASSPPSREETQYF
>18|TRBD1|TRBV28|TRBJ1-5|.
TGTGCCAGCAGTTTGAGAAGCCGGGGACAGGGATTCAATCAGCCCCAGCATTTT
CASSLRSRGQGFNQPQHF
>18|.|TRBV7-2|TRBJ2-7|.
TGTGCCAGCAGCTTACCGGTGTCGGGGGAGAATTTCGCCTACGAGCAGTACTTC
CASSLPVSGENFAYEQYF
>14|.|TRBV28|TRBJ2-5|few
TGTGCCAGCAGTAAACGCAGGGGGAGGGGGACCCAGTACTTC
CASSKRRGRGTQYF
>14|.|TRBV7-9|TRBJ2-7|.
TGTGCCAGCAGCTTATTAGACTCTGGTGGAGAGCAGTACTTC
CASSLLDSGGEQYF
>15|.|TRBV6-1|TRBJ2-7|.
TGTGCCAGCAGTGAAAGTGGTCTCGCGCCCTACGAGCAGTACTTC
CASSESGLAPYEQYF
>15|TRBD2|TRBV20-1|TRBJ2-2|.
TGCAGTGCTAGTAAGCGGGAGGGCCGGGCCGGGGAGCTGTTTTTT
CSASKREGRAGELFF
>14|.|TRBV6-1|TRBJ1-2|.
TGTGCCAGCTATCATTCGGCGGGGGGGTATGGCTACACCTTC
CASYHSAGGYGYTF
>15|TRBD1|TRBV19|TRBJ1-2|few
TGTGCCAGTAGCAGGGGGCGCCTCGGGGTTACTGGCTACACCTTC
CASSRGRLGVTGYTF
>14|.|TRBV20-1|TRBJ1-1|few
TGCAGTACCTCACTTGGTGAAGTGAACACTGAAGCTTTCTTT
CSTSLGEVNTEAFF
>18|TRBD2|TRBV5-6|TRBJ2-1|once
TGTGCCAGCAGCTCTCGGACTAGCGGGAGAGTTGCCTACAATGAGCAGTTCTTC
CASSSRTSGRVAYNEQFF
>12|.|TRBV7-2|TRBJ1-5|.
TGTGCCAGCAGCCCCCCGATCGGGGACCAGCATTTT
CASSPPIGDQHF
>14|.|TRBV20-1|TRBJ2-7|.
TGCAGTGCTAGTCCGGGCCCTCAGGGGAGCGAGCAGTACTTC
CSASPGPQGSEQYF
>13|TRBD1|TRBV5-8|TRBJ2-7|.
TGTGCCAGCAGCCTGGGACAGTTCTACGAGCAGTACTTC
CASSLGQFYEQYF
>13|.|TRBV18|TRBJ1-5|.
TGTGCCAGCTCATCCGGATCCCACCAGCCCCAGCATTTT
CASSSGSHQPQHF
>16|.|TRBV20-1|TRBJ2-2|.
TGCAGTGCTAGAGATACTCCCCGACTAGGCGTGGGGGAGCTGTTTTTT
CSARDTPRLGVGELFF
>15|TRBD2|TRBV11-3|TRBJ2-2|.
TGTGCCAGCAGCCCATACCGGGGGGGCCCCGGGGAGCTGTTTTTT
CASSPYRGGPGELFF
>14|TRBD1|TRBV20-1|TRBJ1-2|.
TGCAGTGCTAGAGATCAGGGACAGGGGCGAGGCTACACCTTC
CSARDQGQGRGYTF
>16|.|TRBV10-3|TRBJ2-2|.
TGTGCCATCGGAATCCCGGAGGGGGTTTCCACCGGGGAGCTGTTTTTT
CAIGIPEGVSTGELFF
>19|.|TRBV6-1|TRBJ1-4|.
TGTGCCAGCAGGTCGTTTGGGGGCACGTCGTCTACGACTAATGAAAAACTGTTTTTT
CASRSFGGTSSTTNEKLFF
>17|TRBD2|TRBV11-3|TRBJ2-3|.
TGTGCCAGCAGCCCCGGACTAGCGGGAGGCCGCACAGATACGCAGTATTTT
CASSPGLAGGRTDTQYF
>13|TRBD2|TRBV27|TRBJ2-1|.
TGTGCCAGCAGTTACCGGACTAGCGATGAGCAGTTCTTC
CASSYRTSDEQFF
>13|.|TRBV7-6|TRBJ2-7|.
TGTGCCAGCAGCTCCGCCGAAAGCGGTGAGCAGTACTTC
CASSSAESGEQYF
>14|.|TRBV6-1|TRBJ1-4|.
TGTGCCAGCACTAGAGCAGCAACTAATGAAAAACTGTTTTTT
CASTRAATNEKLFF
>13|.|TRBV6-1|TRBJ1-2|.
TGTGCCAGCAGTGAAGACAGTCAGTATGGCTACACCTTC
CASSEDSQYGYTF